Included here is one TCR beta chain sequence, with context. The data were taken from a study of blood T cell repertoires in COVID-19. Study-level information: Sites across the United States, Italy and Spain contributed samples from acute and convalescent COVID-19.

The authors' processing: Quantification of nucleated cells was approximated via reference gene primer amplification. The method was immunoSEQ multiplex PCR; TCRdb's version includes in-frame clones alone and lacks a portion of them. V and J calls and clone size are copied from that table; D and trimming were computed from the DNA. Of tens of thousands of clones listed, roughly nine tenths are singletons. Looked up from germline, CDR1 is MDHEN and CDR2 is SYDVKM. This CDR3 contains 12 residues. Trimming pared 2 bases from V and 8 bases from J, leaving 6 bases between. The chain combines TRBV28 with TRBJ2-2, with D unresolved. What was sequenced was peripheral blood. The source of this sequence is a man between 50 and 59 years old with active COVID-19. CDR3 coding DNA: TGTGCCAGCAGTTTACTGCAGGGGGAGCTGTTTTTT. As protein: CASSLLQGELFF. Full variable domain (missing parts from reference TRBV28 and TRBJ2-2): DVKVTQSSRYLVKRTGEKVFLECVQDMDHENMFWYRQDPGLGLRLIYFSYDVKMKEKGDIPEGYSVSREKKERFSLILESASTNQTSMYLCASSLLQGELFFGEGSRLTVL.